This entry features one T cell receptor (beta chain) sequence. The target antigen is unknown. This record comes from a study of T cell responses to AZD1222 COVID-19 vaccine. Whole-study results and caveats: The study found Spike-specific TCR breadth and depth rose after two AZD1222 doses. A mostly white British donor set with more females was recruited, and clonal diversity was possibly underestimated. Nearly half of spike-specific TCRs reportedly target variant regions that are unmutated in the B.1.351 and B.1.1.7 variants.

The data were produced by immunoSEQ multiplex PCR, yet TCRdb's version contains in-frame clones alone and is incomplete. The sample lists 150,000 or so clones, about 93% occurring once. Germline CDR1 SGHDT, CDR2 YYEEEE. The V and J ends lost 2 bases and 10 bases, in that order; junction bases with no gene match: 4. This CDR3 has 12 residues. The clonotype comes from an adult in good health. This sample comprised peripheral blood, obtained on day 0 of AZD1222 vaccination. The chain combines TRBV5-6 with TRBJ1-1; 8 nucleotides line up with TRBD1. CDR3 region: CASSLGTGRAFF. In nucleotides, the CDR3 is TGTGCCAGCAGCTTAGGGACAGGACGAGCTTTCTTT. The whole variable domain, remainder taken from reference TRBV5-6 and TRBJ1-1, is DAGVTQSPTHLIKTRGQQVTLRCSPKSGHDTVSWYQQALGQGPQFIFQYYEEEERQRGNFPDRFSGHQFPNYSSELNVNALLLGDSALYLCASSLGTGRAFFGQGTRLTVV.